These T cell receptor beta chains were read from a single sample in a study of blood T cell repertoires in COVID-19. Only in-frame clones appear in the TCRdb table, and some are missing; sequencing was by immunoSEQ multiplex PCR. Found here are about 130,000 clones, about nine tenths of them singletons; the top ten hold about 3.5%. Sequenced: peripheral blood. Every receptor here comes from a man in his fifties or sixties with active COVID-19. Each CDR3 is given without its conserved first and last residue. Fields, in order: J gene, V gene, CDR3 protein.

J: TRBJ2-5; V: TRBV2; CDR3: ASSEALLELETQY
J: TRBJ1-3; V: TRBV29-1; CDR3: SARDSGNTIY
J: TRBJ2-2; V: TRBV7-2; CDR3: ASSLKRDTGELF
J: TRBJ2-7; V: TRBV10-3; CDR3: AIGGQRGVPGYEQY
J: TRBJ2-5; V: TRBV10-3; CDR3: AISLDRGLGETQY
J: TRBJ1-1; V: TRBV12-3/TRBV12-4; CDR3: ASSLSGEDEAF
J: TRBJ2-1; V: TRBV18; CDR3: ASSPSGQGAAQF
J: TRBJ2-2; V: TRBV9; CDR3: ASSPLTGGNTGELF
J: TRBJ1-2; V: TRBV15; CDR3: ATSRARGTNYGYT
J: TRBJ2-5; V: TRBV29-1; CDR3: SAAGQAETQY
J: TRBJ2-6; V: TRBV5-6; CDR3: ASSWGLGGALERANVLT
J: TRBJ1-6; V: TRBV19; CDR3: ASSMTGFRSPLH
J: TRBJ2-7; V: TRBV5-1; CDR3: ASSSGWGQQQSYEQY
J: TRBJ1-2; V: TRBV5-5; CDR3: ASSLEYWYT
J: TRBJ2-2; V: TRBV27; CDR3: ASSLRSQLNTGELF
J: TRBJ1-1; V: TRBV5-4; CDR3: ASSLVGGMNTEAF